The entry below gives a single T cell receptor (beta chain) sequence along with its context. Its antigen is currently unknown. With 7 bases removed from V and 4 bases from J, the gap between germline ends came to 13 bases. The CDR3 consists of 12 residues. The V gene's germline CDR1 is SQVTM and CDR2 ANQGSEA. This entry comes from a study of T cell repertoires in cytomegalovirus infection. TCRdb re-called the reads through MiXCR, storing one row per CDR3 protein. Among 700,000 to 850,000 distinct CDR3 sequences, around a third were seen once, and the ten largest hold about an eighth. The chain carries TRBV29-1 and TRBJ1-1; possibly TRBD1 for D (5 bases). The sample in question was cultured CD8+ T cells from PBMCs, obtained from culture after CMV antigen stimulation. This TCR came from a human donor in good health (CMV status not recorded). Some clones in this sample may be carry-over from other donors' samples. DNA for the CDR3: TGCAGCGCTGTAGGGGTGGGCACTGAAGCTTTCTTT. Its protein is CSAVGVGTEAFF.